Presented here are 4 T cell receptor beta chains from one specimen sequenced in a study of T-cell memory formation after mild COVID-19. TCRdb used MiXCR to reprocess the 5' RACE reads, holding one entry per CDR3 protein. The sample has under 300,000 distinct CDR3 sequences, around 17% seen once; the top ten hold 20% to 25%. Sequencing was carried out using PBMCs or a T cell subset sorted from them (not recorded which). The receptors were sampled from a man younger than 35 who had mild COVID-19 (a few samples of this study predate the infection). Cell type and time point are not known.

The V call is TRBV9, the J call TRBJ2-3; D gene unclear. The CDR3 totals 13 residues. The V end lost 0 bases, the J end lost 10 bases, and 12 bases lay between the germline ends. Germline-derived CDR1 and CDR2 are SGDLS and YYNGEE. For the CDR3, the DNA is TGTGCCAGCAGCGTAGCAACGGCCCGGGCGCAGTATTTT. Its translation is CASSVATARAQYF.

This chain uses TRBV4-2 with TRBJ2-3; D assignment may be TRBD1 or TRBD2 (6 bases each). Trimming stripped 10 bases from V and 2 bases from J, with 19 bases between. This CDR3 comprises 15 residues. CDR1 is LGHNA, CDR2 YNFKEQ, per germline. As DNA, the CDR3 is TGTGCCACCAGGACGGGGGCCATTTCCACAGATACGCAGTATTTT. Protein sequence: CATRTGAISTDTQYF.

This clonotype was detected many times. V is TRBV7-8 and J is TRBJ2-5; D is perhaps TRBD2 (6 bases). Germline CDR1 SGHVS, CDR2 FQNEAQ. V was pared by 0 bases and J by 4 bases, with 12 bases between. CDR3 length: 15 amino acids. The CDR3, as DNA: TGTGCCAGCAGCTTAGCGCGGGAAAGACCAGAGACCCAGTACTTC. Its translation: CASSLARERPETQYF.

This clonotype was observed a handful of times. The CDR3 is CSVSDRNYGYTF. The CDR3 DNA reads TGCAGTGTTTCAGACAGGAACTATGGCTACACCTTC. The chain carries TRBV20-1 and TRBJ1-2; D might be TRBD1 (6 bases). CDR1 is DFQATT and CDR2 is SNEGSKA in the germline V gene (reference sequence). The CDR3 is 12 amino acids. Trimming left V 7 bases short and J 2 bases short, with 11 bases between.